A selection of T cell receptor beta chains follows, all from one sample in a study of T cell changes during pregnancy in multiple sclerosis. TCRdb's copy holds only in-frame clones and misses some; the assay was immunoSEQ multiplex PCR. The sample has under 40,000 clones, approximately 90% seen once. The material sequenced was peripheral blood, taken in the second trimester of pregnancy. Receptors originate from a female donor in good health, enrolled as a control in a pregnancy study. Both conserved end residues are part of each CDR3. The D gene is left open where the match is weak. Clone size is shown for a subset of rows, as once, few, many or a class of expanded clone.

CDR3 DNA	CDR3 protein	J gene	clone size	V gene	D gene
TGTGCCAGTAGTATATCCGGGACAGGGCAGGGGAACAATGAGCAGTTCTTC	CASSISGTGQGNNEQFF	TRBJ2-1	NA	TRBV19	TRBD1
TGTGCCAGCACCCAGACAGGGTATGAAAAACTGTTTTTT	CASTQTGYEKLFF	TRBJ1-4	NA	TRBV2	TRBD1
TGTGCCAGCAGCCAGGGGCGGGAGTTTACCGGGGAGCTGTTTTTT	CASSQGREFTGELFF	TRBJ2-2	NA	TRBV13	NA
TGTGCCAGCAGTTACTCAGGGGGCTCTGGGGCCAACGTCCTGACTTTC	CASSYSGGSGANVLTF	TRBJ2-6	NA	TRBV6-5	NA
TGTGCCAGCAGACCCTTAACAGGCGGCACTGAAGCTTTCTTT	CASRPLTGGTEAFF	TRBJ1-1	NA	TRBV6-6	NA
TGCGCCAGCAGCCAAGCAGACCTAGCGGGGTCCTACGAGCAGTACTTC	CASSQADLAGSYEQYF	TRBJ2-7	NA	TRBV4-1	TRBD2
TGTGCCAGCAGCTGGGGACAGGGCGAGACCCAGTACTTC	CASSWGQGETQYF	TRBJ2-5	once	TRBV7-7	TRBD1
TGTGCCAGCAGCCAAGAAACGAGGCGACTAGCGTACGAGCAGTACTTC	CASSQETRRLAYEQYF	TRBJ2-7	NA	TRBV4-2	TRBD2
TGTGCCAGCAGTGACGGGACTAGCGGCTCTGGGGCCAACGTCCTGACTTTC	CASSDGTSGSGANVLTF	TRBJ2-6	once	TRBV6-4	TRBD2
TGTGCCAGCAGCTTAGCAGCGGGAGGCCCCGGGGAGCTGTTTTTT	CASSLAAGGPGELFF	TRBJ2-2	NA	TRBV7-9	TRBD2
TGCGCCAGCAGCCAAGATTCGGTAGCGGGGGGGCCGAACAATGAGCAGTTCTTC	CASSQDSVAGGPNNEQFF	TRBJ2-1	NA	TRBV4-1	TRBD2
TGTGCCACCAGCAGTTGGAGGGGGCGAGAAAAACTGTTTTTT	CATSSWRGREKLFF	TRBJ1-4	NA	TRBV15	TRBD1
TGTGCCAGCAGCTTAGTCTCGGGATTGAACACCGGGGAGCTGTTTTTT	CASSLVSGLNTGELFF	TRBJ2-2	NA	TRBV7-9	NA
TGCGCCAGCAGCTTGGCCGAGGGGGGGTACACTGAAGCTTTCTTT	CASSLAEGGYTEAFF	TRBJ1-1	NA	TRBV5-1	NA
TGTGCCAGCAGTGAGCGGGGGGTCGCCGGGGAGCTGTTTTTT	CASSERGVAGELFF	TRBJ2-2	NA	TRBV6-5	TRBD2
TGTGCCAGCAGTCCAGTGGACAGGGGGGCAGGCTACACCTTC	CASSPVDRGAGYTF	TRBJ1-2	NA	TRBV27	TRBD1
TGTGCCAGCAGCCAACAGGGTAGGAACTACACCTTC	CASSQQGRNYTF	TRBJ1-2	NA	TRBV7-8	NA
TGTGCCAGCAGCCGTGCGGGGTCTAACTATGGCTACACCTTC	CASSRAGSNYGYTF	TRBJ1-2	NA	TRBV9	NA
TGTGCCATCAGTGAGTCGGGGCCCTATGGCTACACCTTC	CAISESGPYGYTF	TRBJ1-2	NA	TRBV10-3	NA
TGTGCCTGGATAGCGGGCCCCGGGGAGCTGTTTTTT	CAWIAGPGELFF	TRBJ2-2	NA	TRBV30	TRBD2
TGTGCCAGCAGTCGAGCGGGGTCCTACTACGAGCAGTACTTC	CASSRAGSYYEQYF	TRBJ2-7	NA	TRBV6-5	TRBD2
TGTGCCAGCAGTTTAGCGGGGGCGCTCACAGATACGCAGTATTTT	CASSLAGALTDTQYF	TRBJ2-3	NA	TRBV6-5	TRBD2
TGTGCCAGCAGAGCAACTGGTCCCGCAGAAGCTTTCTTT	CASRATGPAEAFF	TRBJ1-1	NA	TRBV6-1	NA
TGTGCCAGCAGTGAATTTCGCGCGAGCTCCTACAATGAGCAGTTCTTC	CASSEFRASSYNEQFF	TRBJ2-1	NA	TRBV6-1	NA
TGCGCCAGCAGCGTTAGCGGGGGTGCCTTCAATGAGCAGTTCTTC	CASSVSGGAFNEQFF	TRBJ2-1	NA	TRBV5-1	TRBD2
TGTGCCAGCAGCCAAGAGAGAGGGGGCGTGAGCATTCAGTACTTC	CASSQERGGVSIQYF	TRBJ2-4	NA	TRBV4-2	TRBD1
TGTGCCAGTAAAGGGGGACCTAACTATGGCTACACCTTC	CASKGGPNYGYTF	TRBJ1-2	NA	TRBV19	NA
TGTGCCAGCAGCTTAGAGGGGGGGCAAAACCAGTACTTC	CASSLEGGQNQYF	TRBJ2-5	NA	TRBV7-9	NA
TGTGCTAGTAGTCCCAGTAACTCTGGAAACACCATATATTTT	CASSPSNSGNTIYF	TRBJ1-3	NA	TRBV12-5	NA
TGTGCCAGCAGCGAGAGGGGGAGCACTGAAGCTTTCTTT	CASSERGSTEAFF	TRBJ1-1	NA	TRBV9	NA
TGTGCCAGCAGTCCCTCGGGAAGCTCGAGCTCCTACAATGAGCAGTTCTTC	CASSPSGSSSSYNEQFF	TRBJ2-1	NA	TRBV28	NA
TGTGCCATCAGTGAGTTCCAAAAGGAGAGCTCTGGAAACACCATATATTTT	CAISEFQKESSGNTIYF	TRBJ1-3	NA	TRBV10-3	NA
TGTGCCAGCAGTTACACAGGGTTGGACGCTGAAGCTTTCTTT	CASSYTGLDAEAFF	TRBJ1-1	NA	TRBV6-5	NA
TGTGCCAGCAGTTACTCGACTAGCGGGAGATACGAGCAGTACTTC	CASSYSTSGRYEQYF	TRBJ2-7	NA	TRBV6-5	TRBD2
TGCGCCAGCTGCAGGGAGGCGGGAGAGTCCTACGAGCAGTACTTC	CASCREAGESYEQYF	TRBJ2-7	few	TRBV4-1	TRBD2
TGTGCCAGCAGCTTAATAACTCGTCCCTACGAGCAGTACTTC	CASSLITRPYEQYF	TRBJ2-7	NA	TRBV11-1	NA
TGTGCCATCCTAAGGAGGCTAGCGGGGGAAAACACCGGGGAGCTGTTTTTT	CAILRRLAGENTGELFF	TRBJ2-2	once	TRBV5-4	TRBD2
TGCGCCAGCAGCCAAGAGACAGGGGGCATAATCAATGAGCAGTTCTTC	CASSQETGGIINEQFF	TRBJ2-1	NA	TRBV4-1	TRBD1
TGCGCCAGCAGCCAAGATTGGGGAGGGGTCAATGAGCAGTTCTTC	CASSQDWGGVNEQFF	TRBJ2-1	NA	TRBV4-1	TRBD2
TGTGCCAGCAGTTTACCGACAGGGGGTCGCTCACCCCTCCACTTT	CASSLPTGGRSPLHF	TRBJ1-6	NA	TRBV28	TRBD1
TGCAGCGCCACAGGGGTTGGTACCCAGGGCACAGATACGCAGTATTTT	CSATGVGTQGTDTQYF	TRBJ2-3	NA	TRBV29-1	TRBD1
TGTGCCAGCGCCGGGACAGGGTATGGCAATCAGCCCCAGCATTTT	CASAGTGYGNQPQHF	TRBJ1-5	NA	TRBV19	TRBD1
TGTGCCAGCAGTTCGACAGGGGGCCGATACAATGAGCAGTTCTTC	CASSSTGGRYNEQFF	TRBJ2-1	NA	TRBV28	TRBD1
TGTGCCAGTAGTTCCCCTGCCGGCAATGAGCAGTTCTTC	CASSSPAGNEQFF	TRBJ2-1	NA	TRBV19	NA
TGCGCCAGCAGCATTGGACAGGGGGCATTGTATAATTCACCCCTCCACTTT	CASSIGQGALYNSPLHF	TRBJ1-6	NA	TRBV5-1	TRBD1
TGTGCCAGCAGGGGGGGAGGCGGTGGGGCGAATCAGCCCCAGCATTTT	CASRGGGGGANQPQHF	TRBJ1-5	NA	TRBV7-9	NA
TGTGCCAGCAGCGTAGGAGAGGGAGAGGACGAGCAGTACTTC	CASSVGEGEDEQYF	TRBJ2-7	NA	TRBV9	NA
TGTGCCAGCAGTGAAGCGGGACAGGTTCGCTCACCCCTCCACTTT	CASSEAGQVRSPLHF	TRBJ1-6	NA	TRBV6-1	TRBD1
TGTGCCAGCAGCTTGACGGGTTTTGGCGAGCAGTACTTC	CASSLTGFGEQYF	TRBJ2-7	NA	TRBV11-3	NA
TGTGCCAGCAGCTGGAGGGGGGGGGAGACCCAGTACTTC	CASSWRGGETQYF	TRBJ2-5	NA	TRBV7-2	NA
TGTGCCAGCAGTGAGAGGGAAAACACTGAAGCTTTCTTT	CASSERENTEAFF	TRBJ1-1	NA	TRBV25-1	NA